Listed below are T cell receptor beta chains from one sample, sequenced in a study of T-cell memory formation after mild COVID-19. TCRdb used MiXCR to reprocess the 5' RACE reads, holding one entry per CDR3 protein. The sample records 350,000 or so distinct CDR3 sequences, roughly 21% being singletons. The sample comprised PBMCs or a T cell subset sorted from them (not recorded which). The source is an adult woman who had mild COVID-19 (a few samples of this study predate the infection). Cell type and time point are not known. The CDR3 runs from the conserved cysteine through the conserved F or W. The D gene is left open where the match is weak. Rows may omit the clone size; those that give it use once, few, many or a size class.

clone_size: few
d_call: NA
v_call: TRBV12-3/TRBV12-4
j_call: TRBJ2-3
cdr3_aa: CASSLEEPSGFSTDTQYF
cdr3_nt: TGTGCCAGCAGTTTAGAGGAACCGTCAGGATTTTCCACAGATACGCAGTATTTT

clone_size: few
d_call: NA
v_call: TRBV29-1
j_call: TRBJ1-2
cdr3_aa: CSVATSGTEYGYTF
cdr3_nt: TGCAGCGTTGCGACTTCCGGGACGGAGTATGGCTACACCTTC

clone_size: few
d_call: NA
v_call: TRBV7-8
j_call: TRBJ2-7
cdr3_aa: CASSLGRGGEQYF
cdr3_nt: TGTGCCAGCAGCTTAGGCAGGGGTGGCGAGCAGTACTTC

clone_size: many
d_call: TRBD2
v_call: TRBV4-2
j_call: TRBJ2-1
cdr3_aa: CASSPYGTSFNEQFF
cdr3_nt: TGTGCCAGCAGCCCGTACGGGACTAGTTTTAATGAGCAGTTCTTC

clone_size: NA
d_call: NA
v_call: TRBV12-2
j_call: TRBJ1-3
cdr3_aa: CASRFGGTGFFGNTIYF
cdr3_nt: TGTGCAAGTCGCTTCGGTGGTACAGGGTTCTTCGGAAACACCATATATTTT

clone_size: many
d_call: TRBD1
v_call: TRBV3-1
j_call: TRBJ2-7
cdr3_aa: CASSRQGAKIEQYF
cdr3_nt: TGTGCCAGCAGCAGACAGGGGGCGAAGATCGAGCAGTACTTC

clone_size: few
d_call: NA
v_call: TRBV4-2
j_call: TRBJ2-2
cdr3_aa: CASSQENGPGELFF
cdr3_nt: TGTGCCAGCAGCCAAGAGAATGGGCCCGGGGAGCTGTTTTTT

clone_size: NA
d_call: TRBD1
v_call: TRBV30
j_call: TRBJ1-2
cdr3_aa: CAWRDRGRSGRYGYTF
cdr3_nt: TGTGCCTGGAGGGACAGGGGGCGCTCAGGACGCTATGGCTACACCTTC

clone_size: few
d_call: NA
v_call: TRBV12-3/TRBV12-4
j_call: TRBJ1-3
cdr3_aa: CASSPSPQVSGNTIYF
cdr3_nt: TGTGCCAGCAGTCCCTCACCCCAGGTCTCTGGAAACACCATATATTTT

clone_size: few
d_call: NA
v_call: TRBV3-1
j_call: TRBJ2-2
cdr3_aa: CASSQVPGADTGELFF
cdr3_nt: TGTGCCAGCAGCCAAGTCCCGGGGGCCGACACCGGGGAGCTGTTTTTT

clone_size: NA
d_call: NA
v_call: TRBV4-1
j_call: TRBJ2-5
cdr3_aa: CASSQVRVETQYF
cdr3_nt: TGCGCCAGCAGCCAAGTCAGGGTTGAGACCCAGTACTTC

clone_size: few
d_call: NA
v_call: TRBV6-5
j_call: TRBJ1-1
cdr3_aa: CASRPPRGFHTEAFF
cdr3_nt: TGTGCCAGCAGACCACCGAGGGGGTTTCACACTGAAGCTTTCTTT

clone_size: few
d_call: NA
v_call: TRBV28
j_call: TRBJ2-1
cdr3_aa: CASSSFRLAYNEQFF
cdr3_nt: TGTGCCAGCTCCTCCTTCAGGCTAGCTTACAATGAGCAGTTCTTC

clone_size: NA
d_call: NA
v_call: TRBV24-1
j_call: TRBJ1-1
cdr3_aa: CATSDSWSMNTEAFF
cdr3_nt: TGTGCCACCAGTGATTCGTGGAGCATGAACACTGAAGCTTTCTTT

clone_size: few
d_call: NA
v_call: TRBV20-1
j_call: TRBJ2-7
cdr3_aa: CSARDTGGSFEQYF
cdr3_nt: TGCAGTGCTAGAGATACGGGGGGCAGTTTCGAGCAGTACTTC

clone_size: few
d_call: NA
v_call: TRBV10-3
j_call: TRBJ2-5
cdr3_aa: CAIRTGRHQETQYF
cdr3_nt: TGTGCCATCAGGACGGGACGCCACCAAGAGACCCAGTACTTC

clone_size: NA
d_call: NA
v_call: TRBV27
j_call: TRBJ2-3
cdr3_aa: CASSFLGGRDTQYF
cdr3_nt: TGTGCCAGCAGTTTTTTGGGGGGCCGAGATACGCAGTATTTT

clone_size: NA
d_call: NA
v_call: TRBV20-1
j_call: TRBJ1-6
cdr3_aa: CSAFPSSYNSPLHF
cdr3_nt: TGCAGTGCTTTTCCTAGCTCCTATAATTCACCCCTCCACTTT

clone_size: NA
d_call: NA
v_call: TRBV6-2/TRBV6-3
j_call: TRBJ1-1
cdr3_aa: CATHLGGTRSTEAFF
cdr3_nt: TGTGCCACCCATCTTGGGGGGACTCGATCCACTGAAGCTTTCTTT

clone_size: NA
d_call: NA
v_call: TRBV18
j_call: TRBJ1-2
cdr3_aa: CASSRDLNYGYTF
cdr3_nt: TGTGCCAGCTCACGGGACCTCAACTATGGCTACACCTTC

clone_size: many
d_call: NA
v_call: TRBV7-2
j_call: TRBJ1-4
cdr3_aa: CASSLGHLSELFF
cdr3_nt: TGTGCCAGCAGCTTAGGACATCTCAGCGAACTGTTTTTT

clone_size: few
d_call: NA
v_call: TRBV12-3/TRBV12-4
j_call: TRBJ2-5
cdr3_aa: CASSLFQTGPQETQYF
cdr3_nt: TGTGCCAGCAGTTTATTTCAAACAGGACCCCAAGAGACCCAGTACTTC

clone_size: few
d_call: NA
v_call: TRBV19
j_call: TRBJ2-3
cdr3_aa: CASRPRTVSTDTQYF
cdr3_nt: TGTGCCAGTAGACCTCGGACAGTTAGCACAGATACGCAGTATTTT

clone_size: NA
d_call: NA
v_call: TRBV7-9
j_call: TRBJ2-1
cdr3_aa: CASSWGESEQFF
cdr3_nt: TGTGCCAGCAGCTGGGGAGAAAGTGAGCAGTTCTTC

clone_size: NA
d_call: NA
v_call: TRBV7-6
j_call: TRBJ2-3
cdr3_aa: CASSFTQGPTDTQYF
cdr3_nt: TGTGCCAGCAGCTTTACCCAGGGGCCCACAGATACGCAGTATTTT

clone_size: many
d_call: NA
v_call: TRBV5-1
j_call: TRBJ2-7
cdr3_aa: CASSFWTTYEQYF
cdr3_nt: TGCGCCAGCAGCTTCTGGACAACCTACGAGCAGTACTTC

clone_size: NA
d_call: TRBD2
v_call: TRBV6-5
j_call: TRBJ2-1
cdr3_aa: CASSYSRASGSDEQFF
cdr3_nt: TGTGCCAGCAGTTACTCGAGGGCTAGCGGGAGCGATGAGCAGTTCTTC

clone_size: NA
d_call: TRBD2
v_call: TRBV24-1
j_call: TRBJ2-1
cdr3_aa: CATQGTSGTVAHNEQFF
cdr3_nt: TGTGCCACTCAAGGGACTAGCGGGACGGTTGCGCACAATGAGCAGTTCTTC

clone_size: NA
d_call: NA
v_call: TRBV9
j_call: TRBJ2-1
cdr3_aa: CASSARRSTGKDNEQFF
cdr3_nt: TGTGCCAGCAGCGCTAGGAGGTCAACAGGGAAAGACAATGAGCAGTTCTTC

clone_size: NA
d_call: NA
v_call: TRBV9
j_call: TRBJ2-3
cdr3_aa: CASSGRGAYTDTQYF
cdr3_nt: TGTGCCAGCAGTGGGCGGGGAGCCTACACAGATACGCAGTATTTT

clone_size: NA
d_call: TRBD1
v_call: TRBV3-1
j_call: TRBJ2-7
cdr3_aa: CASSHPGTAYEQYF
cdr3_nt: TGTGCCAGCAGCCACCCCGGGACAGCCTACGAGCAGTACTTC

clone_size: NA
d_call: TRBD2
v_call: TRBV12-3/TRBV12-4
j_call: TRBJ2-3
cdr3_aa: CASSYFSGSRSTDTQYF
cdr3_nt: TGTGCCAGCAGTTACTTTAGCGGGAGTAGGAGCACAGATACGCAGTATTTT

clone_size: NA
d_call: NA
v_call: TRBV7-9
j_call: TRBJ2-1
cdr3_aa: CASSPSQGGSYNEQFF
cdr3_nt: TGTGCCAGCAGCCCAAGCCAGGGCGGCTCCTACAATGAGCAGTTCTTC

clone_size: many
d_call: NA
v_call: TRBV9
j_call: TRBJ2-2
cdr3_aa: CASSVSISGTGELFF
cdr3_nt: TGTGCCAGCAGCGTATCCATATCGGGGACCGGGGAGCTGTTTTTT

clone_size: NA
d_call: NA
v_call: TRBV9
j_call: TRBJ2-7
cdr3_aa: CASSVDFSGYEQYF
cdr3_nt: TGTGCCAGCAGCGTAGATTTCAGCGGCTACGAGCAGTACTTC

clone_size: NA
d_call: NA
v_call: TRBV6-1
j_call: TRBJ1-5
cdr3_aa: CASSEGQGHQPQHF
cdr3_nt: TGTGCCAGCAGTGAAGGGCAGGGACATCAGCCCCAGCATTTT

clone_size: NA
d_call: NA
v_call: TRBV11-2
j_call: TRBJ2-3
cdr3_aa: CASSRRLLADTQYF
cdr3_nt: TGTGCCAGCAGCCGCCGGCTCCTGGCAGATACGCAGTATTTT

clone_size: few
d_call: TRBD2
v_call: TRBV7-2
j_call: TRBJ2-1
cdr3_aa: CASSTDLAGEGEQFF
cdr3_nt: TGTGCCAGCAGCACTGATCTAGCGGGAGAGGGAGAGCAGTTCTTC

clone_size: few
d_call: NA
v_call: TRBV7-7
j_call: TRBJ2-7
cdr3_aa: CASGLRAFAAYEQYF
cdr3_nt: TGTGCTAGCGGCCTCCGTGCTTTCGCAGCCTACGAGCAGTACTTC

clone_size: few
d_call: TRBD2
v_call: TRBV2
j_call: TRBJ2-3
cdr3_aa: CASRGELAGEDTQYF
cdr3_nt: TGTGCCAGCCGTGGCGAACTAGCGGGCGAAGATACGCAGTATTTT

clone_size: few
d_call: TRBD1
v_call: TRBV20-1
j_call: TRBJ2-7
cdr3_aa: CSARDGDRAYEQYF
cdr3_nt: TGCAGTGCTAGAGATGGGGACAGGGCCTACGAGCAGTACTTC

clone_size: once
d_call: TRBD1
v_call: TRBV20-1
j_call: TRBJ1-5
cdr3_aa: CSASEDRRYHSNQPQHF
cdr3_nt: TGCAGTGCTAGCGAGGACAGGCGTTATCATAGCAATCAGCCCCAGCATTTT

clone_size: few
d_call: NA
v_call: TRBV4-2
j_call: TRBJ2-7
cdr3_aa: CASSQEDSRLYEQYF
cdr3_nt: TGTGCCAGCAGCCAGGAGGACAGCCGCCTCTACGAGCAGTACTTC

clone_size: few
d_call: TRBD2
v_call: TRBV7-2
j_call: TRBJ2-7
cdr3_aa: CASSAPGLASYEQYF
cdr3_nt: TGTGCCAGCAGCGCCCCGGGACTAGCGTCCTACGAGCAGTACTTC

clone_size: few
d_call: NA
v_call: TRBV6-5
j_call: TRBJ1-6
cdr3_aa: CASSYFPSLQGNSPLHF
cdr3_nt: TGTGCCAGCAGTTACTTCCCCTCACTACAGGGCAATTCACCCCTCCACTTT

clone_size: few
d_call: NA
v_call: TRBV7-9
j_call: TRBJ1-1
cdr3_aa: CASSPKVGPMNTEAFF
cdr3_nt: TGTGCCAGCAGCCCGAAGGTCGGTCCAATGAACACTGAAGCTTTCTTT

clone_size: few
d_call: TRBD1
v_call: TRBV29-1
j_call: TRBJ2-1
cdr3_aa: CSVEGPGQGDYNEQFF
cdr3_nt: TGCAGCGTTGAAGGGCCAGGACAGGGGGACTACAATGAGCAGTTCTTC

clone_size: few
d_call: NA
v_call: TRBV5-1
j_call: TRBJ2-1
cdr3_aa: CASSLAGGDKKFF
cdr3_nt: TGCGCCAGCAGCTTGGCCGGGGGAGACAAGAAGTTCTTC

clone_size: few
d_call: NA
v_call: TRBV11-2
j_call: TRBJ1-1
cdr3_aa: CASSLGYGQVAFF
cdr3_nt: TGTGCCAGCAGCTTAGGATACGGGCAGGTAGCTTTCTTT

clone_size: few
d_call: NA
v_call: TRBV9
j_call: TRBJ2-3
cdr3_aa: CASSVTHKDTQYF
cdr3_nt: TGTGCCAGCAGCGTAACCCACAAAGATACGCAGTATTTT

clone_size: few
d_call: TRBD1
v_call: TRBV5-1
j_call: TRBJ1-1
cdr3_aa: CASSLAWTGPTEAFF
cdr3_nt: TGCGCCAGCAGCTTGGCGTGGACAGGACCCACTGAAGCTTTCTTT

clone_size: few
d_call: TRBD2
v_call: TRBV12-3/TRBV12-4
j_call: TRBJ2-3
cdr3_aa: CASSTGTSGTDTQYF
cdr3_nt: TGTGCCAGCAGTACTGGGACTAGCGGGACAGATACGCAGTATTTT

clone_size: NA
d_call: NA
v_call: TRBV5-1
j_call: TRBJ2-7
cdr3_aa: CASAWWAGGSEQYF
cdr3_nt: TGCGCCAGCGCGTGGTGGGCAGGGGGGTCCGAGCAGTACTTC

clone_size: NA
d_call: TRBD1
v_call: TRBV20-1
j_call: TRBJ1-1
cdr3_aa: CSATQGAEAFF
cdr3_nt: TGCAGTGCTACTCAGGGGGCTGAAGCTTTCTTT

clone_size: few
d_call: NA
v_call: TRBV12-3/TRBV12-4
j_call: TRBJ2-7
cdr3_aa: CASRNQNTYEQYF
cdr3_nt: TGTGCCAGCAGAAACCAGAACACCTACGAGCAGTACTTC